This TCR beta chain was identified during a study of neoadjuvant anti-PD-1 for oral cavity cancer. Study results and limitations: Pretreatment Treg/Th17 ratio correlated inversely with post-treatment tumor clonality.

In its sample, this clone was seen once. As yet, its antigen is unknown. Six replicates per PBMC sample, mostly from roughly 0.45 ug of genomic DNA. The data were produced by immunoSEQ multiplex PCR, yet TCRdb's version contains in-frame clones alone and is incomplete. The sample lists over 10,000 clones, about 63% occurring once. Germline CDR1 reads KGHSH; CDR2 reads LQKENI. The CDR3 length is 13 residues. With 4 bases removed from V and 5 bases from J, the gap between germline ends came to 11 bases. Patients were newly diagnosed with stage II-IVA oral cavity squamous cell carcinoma without prior systemic or radiation treatment. Patients had HPV-negative, locally advanced oral cavity squamous cell carcinoma.

The source of this sequence is a person between 40 and 80 years old with oral cavity squamous cell carcinoma. This specimen was PBMCs, taken before nivolumab (anti-PD-1) treatment. The rearrangement links TRBV18 to TRBJ2-5; D is ambiguous. The CDR3 is CASSLHQAETQYF. Written as DNA, the CDR3 is TGTGCCAGCTCACTACATCAGGCCGAGACCCAGTACTTC.